This is a list of T cell receptor beta chains from one sample in a study of cytomegalovirus exposure and HLA in healthy donors. The protocol was immunoSEQ multiplex PCR, while the TCRdb copy is restricted to in-frame clones and leaves out a portion. The sample has some 45,000 clones; 92% are singletons. The sample taken for sequencing was PBMCs. The receptors come from a man between 18 and 35 years old in good health and CMV-seronegative. The CDR3 runs from the conserved cysteine through the conserved F or W. D genes are given only for firm matches. Rows may omit the clone size; those that give it use once, few, many or a size class.

j_call	v_call	d_call	clone_size	cdr3_nt	cdr3_aa
TRBJ1-4	TRBV11-2	TRBD1	-	TGTGCCAGCAGCTCTCAAGGGGGCAGGGGAAATGAAAAACTGTTTTTT	CASSSQGGRGNEKLFF
TRBJ2-4	TRBV6-1	-	-	TGTGCCAGCACTGAAAGAATAGAGAAAAACATTCAGTACTTC	CASTERIEKNIQYF
TRBJ1-4	TRBV11-2	-	once	TGTGCCAGCAGCTTAGTACCCAGGGAAAATGAAAAACTGTTTTTT	CASSLVPRENEKLFF
TRBJ1-1	TRBV6-1	TRBD1	once	TGTGCCAGCAGTTCCACGACAGGGGGTACTGAAGCTTTCTTT	CASSSTTGGTEAFF
TRBJ2-1	TRBV7-6	-	-	TGTGCCAGCAGCTTAGACACAAATTACAATGAGCAGTTCTTC	CASSLDTNYNEQFF
TRBJ1-2	TRBV5-1	TRBD1	-	TGCGCCAGCAGCTTACGGACAGGGGACTTGGGCTACACCTTC	CASSLRTGDLGYTF
TRBJ2-1	TRBV13	TRBD2	-	TGTGCCAGCAACCAGCGGGGAATCGGTGAGCAGTTCTTC	CASNQRGIGEQFF
TRBJ2-2	TRBV28	-	-	TGTGCCAGCAGTCCCGTCCGGGATCGGAACACCGGGGAGCTGTTTTTT	CASSPVRDRNTGELFF
TRBJ2-1	TRBV4-3	TRBD2	-	TGCGCCAGCAGCCAATTAAGCGGGGGGCTCTACAATGAGCAGTTCTTC	CASSQLSGGLYNEQFF
TRBJ1-6	TRBV27	-	-	TGTGCCAGCAGTTTAGCGGGCTCCTATAATTCACCCCTCCACTTT	CASSLAGSYNSPLHF
TRBJ2-3	TRBV2	TRBD2	-	TGTGCCAGCAGCGCGGGAGTCATGTCGGGTGGGGCAGATACGCAGTATTTT	CASSAGVMSGGADTQYF
TRBJ2-6	TRBV29-1	TRBD1	-	TGCAGCGTTGTCGAACAGGGGAAGGAAGGGGCCAACGTCCTGACTTTC	CSVVEQGKEGANVLTF
TRBJ2-3	TRBV7-3	TRBD2	-	TGTGCCAGCAGCCGAAAGCGGGAGGGCCGAGATACGCAGTATTTT	CASSRKREGRDTQYF
TRBJ2-1	TRBV19	-	-	TGTGCCAGTACGACTAGGGGTGGCTACAATGAGCAGTTCTTC	CASTTRGGYNEQFF
TRBJ2-7	TRBV4-1	TRBD2	-	TGCGCCAGCAGCCAAGGTACTAGCGGGAGCTCATTTTGGGAGCAGTACTTC	CASSQGTSGSSFWEQYF
TRBJ2-4	TRBV2	-	-	TGTGCCAGCAGTGACCGGGATTCCAAAAACATTCAGTACTTC	CASSDRDSKNIQYF
TRBJ2-5	TRBV7-3	-	-	TGTGCCAGCAGCTTAATTGGGGGCCCCGGTGAGACCCAGTACTTC	CASSLIGGPGETQYF
TRBJ2-3	TRBV14	-	-	TGTGCCAGCAGCCGGGGGCGGGGCACAGATACGCAGTATTTT	CASSRGRGTDTQYF
TRBJ2-3	TRBV6-5	-	-	TGTGCCAGCAGTTACATGTGGCCAAGCACAGATACGCAGTATTTT	CASSYMWPSTDTQYF
TRBJ2-3	TRBV7-2	-	-	TGTGCCAGCAGCGGACTCGGACAGCACACAGATACGCAGTATTTT	CASSGLGQHTDTQYF
TRBJ2-1	TRBV5-6	-	-	TGTGCCAGCAGCATTGCAGGGGAATCGCAGTTCTTC	CASSIAGESQFF
TRBJ2-1	TRBV28	TRBD1	-	TGTGCCAGCAGTTCCCCACAGGGGAAGCAGTTCTTC	CASSSPQGKQFF
TRBJ2-1	TRBV10-1	TRBD1	-	TGCGCCAGCAGTCCCCGGGACAGGGGGAAGAATGAGCAGTTCTTC	CASSPRDRGKNEQFF
TRBJ2-7	TRBV5-1	TRBD2	-	TGCGCCAGCAGTTGGACTAGCGGGGGAATCTCCTACGAGCAGTACTTC	CASSWTSGGISYEQYF
TRBJ2-7	TRBV4-1	-	-	TGCGCCAGCAGCACCCGGGTGGGGCCGGACTACGAGCAGTACTTC	CASSTRVGPDYEQYF
TRBJ2-2	TRBV9	-	-	TGTGCCAGCAGCGCCGGACTGCGCACCGGGGAGCTGTTTTTT	CASSAGLRTGELFF
TRBJ1-3	TRBV9	-	-	TGTGCCAGCAGCGCAACTGCAACAGGGAGACATTTTCTTACCTCTGGAAACACCATATATTTT	CASSATATGRHFLTSGNTIYF
TRBJ2-2	TRBV7-3	TRBD1	-	TGTGCCAGCAGCTTAGTAGGGGGACAGGGGGCGACCGGGGAGCTGTTTTTT	CASSLVGGQGATGELFF
TRBJ1-2	TRBV11-1	-	-	TGTGCCAGCAGCTTTGACAGTCCCCTGAACTATGGCTACACCTTC	CASSFDSPLNYGYTF
TRBJ2-7	TRBV28	TRBD1	-	TGTGCCAGCAGTCCAGGGGACAGGGGTACGAAGTACGAGCAGTACTTC	CASSPGDRGTKYEQYF
TRBJ1-2	TRBV6-6	TRBD1	-	TGTGCCAGCAGTTACTCGTGGCAGGGGGATGGCTACACCTTC	CASSYSWQGDGYTF
TRBJ2-7	TRBV5-1	TRBD2	-	TGCGCCAGCAGTTTACTAGCGGGAGGGAACTACGAGCAGTACTTC	CASSLLAGGNYEQYF
TRBJ2-5	TRBV4-2	TRBD2	-	TGTGCCAGCAGCCAAGAAGTACTAGCGGGAGGACAGACCCAGTACTTC	CASSQEVLAGGQTQYF
TRBJ2-1	TRBV27	TRBD2	-	TGTGCCAGCAGCGGGCTAGCGGTGTCCTACAATGAGCAGTTCTTC	CASSGLAVSYNEQFF
TRBJ1-3	TRBV28	TRBD1	-	TGTGCCAGCAGCGAACAGGGGGCGGGCCGGGGAAACACCATATATTTT	CASSEQGAGRGNTIYF
TRBJ2-1	TRBV9	TRBD1	-	TGTGCCAGCAGCGTAGCCGGGACAGGGGCCGCTCGATACAATGAGCAGTTCTTC	CASSVAGTGAARYNEQFF
TRBJ1-1	TRBV6-1	TRBD1	-	TGTGCCAGCACCCCTGGGACAGGGGGGACTGAAGCTTTCTTT	CASTPGTGGTEAFF
TRBJ2-5	TRBV5-6	TRBD2	-	TGTGCCAGCAGCTTGGTCGGGAGGGCCCAAGAGACCCAGTACTTC	CASSLVGRAQETQYF
TRBJ1-6	TRBV6-5	-	-	TGTGCCAGCAGTCCAGCAGGAAGTAATTCACCCCTCCACTTT	CASSPAGSNSPLHF
TRBJ1-2	TRBV29-1	-	-	TGCAGCGTTAACGAGGGAGGCAACTATGGCTACACCTTC	CSVNEGGNYGYTF
TRBJ1-6	TRBV6-6	-	-	TGTGCCAGCAGTTACTCGCAGGGAAATAATTCACCCCTCCACTTT	CASSYSQGNNSPLHF
TRBJ2-2	TRBV6-5	-	-	TGTGCCAGCAGACAGGGATACACCGGGGAGCTGTTTTTT	CASRQGYTGELFF
TRBJ2-2	TRBV4-1	TRBD2	-	TGCGCCAGCAGCCAAGGGGGACTAGCGGGAGTTTACACCGGGGAGCTGTTTTTT	CASSQGGLAGVYTGELFF
TRBJ1-2	TRBV9	TRBD1	-	TGTGCCAGCAGCCCCCGCGGGGACAGATACTCCTATGGCTACACCTTC	CASSPRGDRYSYGYTF
TRBJ2-2	TRBV5-1	TRBD2	-	TGCGCCAGCAGCTTGTCTAGCGGGATCCCCGGGGAGCTGTTTTTT	CASSLSSGIPGELFF
TRBJ2-5	TRBV28	TRBD2	-	TGTGCCAGCAGCCAACGCGTTTTGCTAGCGGGAAGAGAGACCCAGTACTTC	CASSQRVLLAGRETQYF
TRBJ2-5	TRBV19	TRBD2	-	TGTGCCAGTAGTATCCCAAAGACTAGCGGGGGGGCCAGTGAGACCCAGTACTTC	CASSIPKTSGGASETQYF
TRBJ2-7	TRBV11-2	TRBD1	-	TGTGCCAGCAGCTTACTACACAGGGGAGAGCAGTACTTC	CASSLLHRGEQYF